The 21 T cell receptor beta chains below come from one sample, sequenced in a study of identical twins. TCRdb processed the 5' RACE reads anew with MiXCR; each CDR3 protein has one entry. The sample carries about 520,000 distinct CDR3 sequences, less than 25% recorded once. Another study also made use of these data, one on T cells expressing NK-cell markers.

Sequences were obtained from CD4+ T cells sorted from blood. Receptors were obtained from a woman aged 18-29 years in good health.

This clonotype was seen a few times. V usage is TRBV20-1 and J usage is TRBJ2-1, with 7 bases that match TRBD2. CDR1 is DFQATT and CDR2 is SNEGSKA in the germline V gene (reference sequence). V dropped 0 bases and J dropped 1; count of bases not matched to a gene: 18. The CDR3 is 20 amino acids. The CDR3 DNA sequence: TGCAGTGCTAGAGATAGGGCGGGAGTCTCGACTACCGGGTCCTACAATGAGCAGTTCTTC. This encodes CSARDRAGVSTTGSYNEQFF.

CDR3 protein: CASRPQGRFTDTQYF. Here the CDR3 DNA reads TGCGCCAGCAGACCCCAGGGACGTTTCACAGATACGCAGTATTTT. This chain uses TRBV4-1 with TRBJ2-3; D is perhaps TRBD1 or TRBD2 (5 bases each). Germline CDR1 is MGHRA and CDR2 is YSYEKL. CDR3 length: 15 amino acids. V was cut by 6 bases and J by 2 bases, with 15 bases left in between.

The J gene is TRBJ2-2, the V gene TRBV2; unclear D gene. V dropped 3 bases and J dropped 3 bases, with 14 bases sitting between them. There are 16 residues in the CDR3. CDR1 and CDR2 from the germline V gene are SNHLY and FYNNEI. CDR3 residues: CASSDGVLTDTGELFF. As DNA, the CDR3 is TGTGCCAGCAGTGATGGGGTGTTAACGGACACCGGGGAGCTGTTTTTT.

This chain joins TRBV27 and TRBJ2-7; D may correspond to TRBD1 or TRBD2 (5 bases each). CDR3 length equals 17 residues. Trimming stripped 0 bases from V and 3 bases from J, with 18 bases between. CDR1 is MNHEY, CDR2 SMNVEV, per germline (reference sequence). The DNA of the CDR3 is TGTGCCAGCAGTTTATCCTTCGGACGGGGCATTTTCTACGAGCAGTACTTC. Encoded protein: CASSLSFGRGIFYEQYF.

The V call is TRBV20-1, the J call TRBJ2-1; D gene uncertain. Per the germline V gene, CDR1 is DFQATT and CDR2 is SNEGSKA (reference sequence). CDR3 length: 12 amino acids. The ends were cut back, 5 bases at V and 0 bases at J, with 5 bases in the middle. The CDR3 region is CSADSSYNEQFF. As DNA, the CDR3 is TGCAGTGCTGACTCCTCCTACAATGAGCAGTTCTTC.

The rearrangement uses TRBV20-1 and TRBJ2-7; TRBD2 matches at 7 bases. V lost 6 bases and J lost 3; bases outside the gene matches: 14. The length of the CDR3 is 15 residues. The V gene's germline CDR1 is DFQATT and CDR2 SNEGSKA (reference sequence). In nucleotides, the CDR3 is TGCAGTGCCACCCGGGGCGATAGCGGGTACTACGAGCAGTACTTC. It translates to CSATRGDSGYYEQYF.

This clonotype was observed a few times. The chain employs TRBV27 and TRBJ1-1; 8 nucleotides align to TRBD1. The CDR3 consists of 15 residues. Looked up from germline, CDR1 is MNHEY and CDR2 is SMNVEV (reference sequence). Losses at the gene ends were 8 bases for V and 5 bases for J; bases not matched to a gene: 13. The chain's CDR3 is CASGPSGQVSTEAFF. The CDR3 DNA sequence: TGTGCCAGCGGTCCCTCGGGACAGGTGTCTACTGAAGCTTTCTTT.

The chain uses TRBV6-6 and TRBJ2-7, with D perhaps assigned TRBD1 or TRBD2 (6 bases each). Germline V CDR1 and CDR2: MNHNY, SVGAGI (reference sequence). Trimming pared 8 bases from V and 1 base from J, leaving 12 bases between. There are 13 residues in the CDR3. The CDR3 bases are TGTGCCAGCCGGGGGCCCGATTCCTACGAGCAGTACTTC. Amino acids: CASRGPDSYEQYF.

This clonotype occurred once. The rearrangement uses TRBV20-1 and TRBJ1-2; D uncertain. In germline, CDR1 is DFQATT, CDR2 SNEGSKA (reference sequence). With 6 bases removed from V and 11 bases from J, the gap between germline ends came to 13 bases. The CDR3 is 10 residues long. The CDR3 protein is CSAATAGYTF. In DNA, the CDR3 is TGCAGTGCCGCAACTGCGGGGTACACCTTC.

V is TRBV6-1 and J is TRBJ1-2; D perhaps matches TRBD1 (6 bases). Trimming pared 8 bases from V and 5 bases from J, leaving 21 bases between. Germline V gene data show CDR1 as MNHNS and CDR2 as SASEGT. CDR3 length: 15 residues. The CDR3 coding sequence is TGTGCCAGCGGGCGGGACTGGACAGACCTTTATGGCTACACCTTC. Encoded protein: CASGRDWTDLYGYTF.

The V and J genes are TRBV7-9 and TRBJ2-2; D not certain. CDR1 and CDR2 (germline): SEHNR, FQNEAQ (reference sequence). Trimming removed 7 bases from V and 1 base from J, with 10 bases in between. The CDR3 runs 14 residues. The CDR3 region is CASKGLVNTGELFF. As DNA, the CDR3 is TGTGCCAGCAAAGGGTTGGTGAACACCGGGGAGCTGTTTTTT.

This clonotype has more than one count but fewer than ten. The chain recombines TRBV20-1 with TRBJ1-1, with 7 bases that match TRBD1. V was pared by 5 bases and J by 2 bases, with 8 bases of the junction left unmatched. Per germline, CDR1 DFQATT and CDR2 SNEGSKA (reference sequence). The CDR3 is 14 residues long. CDR3: CSADKTGLNTEAFF. DNA for the CDR3: TGCAGTGCTGATAAGACAGGGCTCAACACTGAAGCTTTCTTT.

The chain is built from TRBV27 and TRBJ2-7, with 9 bases matching TRBD2. CDR1 and CDR2 from the germline V gene are MNHEY and SMNVEV (reference sequence). Trimming took 3 bases from V and 6 from J; bases not matched to a gene: 6. The CDR3 covers 14 residues. The CDR3 loop is CASSFGREGSEQYF. The CDR3 nucleotides read TGTGCCAGCAGTTTTGGGCGGGAGGGCTCCGAGCAGTACTTC.

This clonotype has a count of ten or more. The chain uses TRBV3-1 and TRBJ2-5, with D maybe TRBD2 (5 bases). V lost 2 bases and J 1 base, leaving 8 bases between the germline ends. Germline V CDR1 and CDR2: LGHDT, YNNKEL (reference sequence). This CDR3 is 14 amino acids long. CDR3: CASSQSDFQETQYF. CDR3 DNA sequence: TGTGCCAGCAGCCAATCGGACTTCCAAGAGACCCAGTACTTC.

This clonotype was detected only a few times. This sequence joins TRBV7-2 and TRBJ2-1; 7 bases map to TRBD2. After removal of 5 bases from V and 6 bases from J, the junction contained 13 bases not matched to a gene. CDR3 size: 16 residues. Germline V lookup: CDR1 SGHTA, CDR2 FQGNSA. CDR3 residues: CASSRSASAGSNEQFF. In DNA form, the CDR3 reads TGTGCCAGCAGCCGAAGTGCGTCAGCGGGAAGCAATGAGCAGTTCTTC. The full variable domain, its missing parts supplied by reference TRBV7-2 and TRBJ2-1, is GAGVSQSPSNKVTEKGKDVELRCDPISGHTALYWYRQSLGQGLEFLIYFQGNSAPDKSGLPSDRFSAERTGGSVSTLTIQRTQQEDSAVYLCASSRSASAGSNEQFFGPGTRLTVL.

The CDR3 DNA sequence: TGTGCCAGCAGTGAACAGGGATCAGGAGAGACCCAGTACTTC. This gives the protein CASSEQGSGETQYF. The gene calls are TRBV2 and TRBJ2-5; D may be TRBD1 (5 bases). Germline assignment: CDR1 SNHLY and CDR2 FYNNEI. The CDR3 is made up of 14 amino acids. V gave up 2 bases and J gave up 4 bases, with 11 bases separating them.

V and J are TRBV7-2 and TRBJ2-5; 11 positions agree with TRBD2. The CDR3 is 16 amino acids. V gave up 4 bases and J gave up 7 bases; unmatched junction bases: 11. Germline V gene lookup returns CDR1 SGHTA and CDR2 FQGNSA. The CDR3 loop is CASSSIARTSGWTQYF. CDR3 nucleotide sequence: TGTGCCAGCAGCTCCATCGCCCGGACTAGCGGGTGGACCCAGTACTTC.

In this sample, this clonotype turned up a few times. CDR3 in amino acids: CSARGDRLNEKLFF. DNA for the CDR3: TGCAGTGCTAGGGGGGACAGACTTAATGAAAAACTGTTTTTT. The rearrangement joins TRBV20-1 to TRBJ1-4; 7 bases are a match to TRBD1. After removal of 3 bases from V and 4 bases from J, the junction contained 5 bases not matched to a gene. The length of the CDR3 is 14 residues. Germline values: CDR1 DFQATT, CDR2 SNEGSKA (reference sequence).

V usage is TRBV20-1 and J usage is TRBJ2-5; no clear D gene. The CDR3 covers 12 residues. The germline V gene encodes CDR1 DFQATT and CDR2 SNEGSKA (reference sequence). CDR3 sequence reads: CSAGQTKETQYF. The DNA of the CDR3 is TGCAGCGCTGGGCAGACAAAAGAGACCCAGTACTTC.

There are a few counts of this clonotype. CDR3 DNA: TGTGCCAGCAGCACAGGCCGGGGAAATGAGCAGTTCTTC. Translation gives CASSTGRGNEQFF. The chain is built from TRBV21-1 and TRBJ2-1; the table's D call TRBD1 went unverified against the DNA. TRBV21-1 has pseudogene status. The length of the CDR3 is 13 residues.

Ten or more counts support this clonotype. The gene calls are TRBV15 and TRBJ2-5, with D possibly called TRBD1 or TRBD2 (5 bases each). V lost 0 bases and J 4 bases, leaving 9 bases between the germline ends. CDR3 length equals 14 residues. From germline, CDR1 is LNHNV and CDR2 YYDKDF (reference sequence). The CDR3 reads CATSRDPGTETQYF. CDR3 DNA: TGTGCCACCAGCAGAGATCCCGGGACAGAGACCCAGTACTTC.